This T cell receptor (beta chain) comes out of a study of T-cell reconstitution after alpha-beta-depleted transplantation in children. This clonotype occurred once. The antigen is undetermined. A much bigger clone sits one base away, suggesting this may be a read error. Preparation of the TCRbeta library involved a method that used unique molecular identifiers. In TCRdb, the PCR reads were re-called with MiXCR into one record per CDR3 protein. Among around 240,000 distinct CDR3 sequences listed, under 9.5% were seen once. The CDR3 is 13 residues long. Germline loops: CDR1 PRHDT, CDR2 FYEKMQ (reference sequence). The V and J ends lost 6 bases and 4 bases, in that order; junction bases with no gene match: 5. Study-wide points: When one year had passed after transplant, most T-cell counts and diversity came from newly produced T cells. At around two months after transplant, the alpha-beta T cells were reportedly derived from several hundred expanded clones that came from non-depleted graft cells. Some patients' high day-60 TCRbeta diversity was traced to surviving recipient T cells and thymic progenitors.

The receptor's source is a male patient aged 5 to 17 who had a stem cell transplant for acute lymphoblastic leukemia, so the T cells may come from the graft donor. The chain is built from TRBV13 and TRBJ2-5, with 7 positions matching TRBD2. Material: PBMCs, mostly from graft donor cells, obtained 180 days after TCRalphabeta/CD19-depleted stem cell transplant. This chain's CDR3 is CASRPGGTETQYF. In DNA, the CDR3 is TGTGCCAGCAGGCCGGGGGGAACAGAGACCCAGTACTTC.